This TCR beta chain emerged from a study of PD-1 blockade in classical Hodgkin lymphoma. The study's findings and limits: Baseline diversity resembling that of newly diagnosed patients was seen in complete responders. Patients starting nivolumab under 1 year after ASCT were excluded.

Worth noting for this clone: The antigen is undetermined.

Brentuximab vedotin exposure varied among the patients, all of whom had relapsed after autologous stem cell transplantation. The CDR3 has 15 amino acids. Deletions cut 4 bases from V and 10 bases from J, with 21 bases between. The germline CDR1 and CDR2 sequences are SGHNT and YYREEE (reference sequence). Method: immunoSEQ multiplex PCR; TCRdb's copy keeps in-frame clones and lacks some. The sample yields about 94,000 clones, 89% seen once. The sample was peripheral blood mononuclear cells (PBMCs), taken before the second cycle of nivolumab. The gene calls are TRBV5-4 and TRBJ2-1, with D perhaps matching TRBD2 (5 bases). This sequence originates from a human donor with classical Hodgkin lymphoma. CDR3 in DNA: TGTGCCAGCAGCCGGAAGGCGGGCCTCCGAGGCGAGCAGTTCTTC. It encodes CASSRKAGLRGEQFF.